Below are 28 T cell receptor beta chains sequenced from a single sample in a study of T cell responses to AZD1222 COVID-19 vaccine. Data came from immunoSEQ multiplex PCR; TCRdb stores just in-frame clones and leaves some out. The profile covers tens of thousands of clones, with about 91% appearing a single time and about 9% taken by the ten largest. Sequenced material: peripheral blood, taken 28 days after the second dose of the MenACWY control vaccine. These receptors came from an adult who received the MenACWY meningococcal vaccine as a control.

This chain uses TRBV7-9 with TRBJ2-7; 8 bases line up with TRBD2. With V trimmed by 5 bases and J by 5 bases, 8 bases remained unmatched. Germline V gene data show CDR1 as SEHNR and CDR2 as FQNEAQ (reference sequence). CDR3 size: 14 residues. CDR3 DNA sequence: TGTGCCAGCAGCCGAGCCGGGGGGGAGAACGAGCAGTACTTC. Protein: CASSRAGGENEQYF.

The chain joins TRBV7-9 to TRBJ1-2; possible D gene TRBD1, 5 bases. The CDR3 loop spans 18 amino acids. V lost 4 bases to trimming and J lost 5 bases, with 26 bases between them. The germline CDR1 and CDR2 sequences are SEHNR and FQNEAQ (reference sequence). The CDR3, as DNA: TGTGCCAGCAGCTCCCACCCGACGGGGCCAGGTGGGACTTATGGCTACACCTTC. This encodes CASSSHPTGPGGTYGYTF.

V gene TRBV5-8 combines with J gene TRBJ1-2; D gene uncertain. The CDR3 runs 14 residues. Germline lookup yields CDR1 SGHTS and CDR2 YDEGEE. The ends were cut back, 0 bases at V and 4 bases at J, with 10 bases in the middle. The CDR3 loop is CASSLETSGYGYTF. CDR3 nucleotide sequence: TGTGCCAGCAGCTTGGAAACCTCCGGCTATGGCTACACCTTC.

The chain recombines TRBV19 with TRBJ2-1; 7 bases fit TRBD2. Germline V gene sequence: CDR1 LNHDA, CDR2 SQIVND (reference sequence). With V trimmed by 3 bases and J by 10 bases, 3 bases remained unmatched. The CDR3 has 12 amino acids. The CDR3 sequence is CASSIWGGEQFF. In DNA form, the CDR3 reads TGTGCCAGTAGTATCTGGGGGGGAGAGCAGTTCTTC.

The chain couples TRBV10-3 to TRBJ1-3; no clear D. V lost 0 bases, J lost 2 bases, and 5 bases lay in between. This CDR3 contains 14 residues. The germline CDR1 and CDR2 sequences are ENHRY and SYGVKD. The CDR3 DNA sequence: TGTGCCATCAGTGAGTCTATAGCTGGAAACACCATATATTTT. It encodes CAISESIAGNTIYF.

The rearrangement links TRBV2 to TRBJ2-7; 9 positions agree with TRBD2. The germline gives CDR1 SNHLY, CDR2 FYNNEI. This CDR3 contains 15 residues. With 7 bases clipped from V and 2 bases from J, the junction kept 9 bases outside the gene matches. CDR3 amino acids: CASNLSGGTTYEQYF. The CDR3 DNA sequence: TGTGCCAGCAACCTAAGCGGGGGGACTACCTACGAGCAGTACTTC. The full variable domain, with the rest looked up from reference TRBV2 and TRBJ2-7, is EPEVTQTPSHQVTQMGQEVILRCVPISNHLYFYWYRQILGQKVEFLVSFYNNEISEKSEIFDDQFSVERPDGSNFTLKIRSTKLEDSAMYFCASNLSGGTTYEQYFGPGTRLTVT.

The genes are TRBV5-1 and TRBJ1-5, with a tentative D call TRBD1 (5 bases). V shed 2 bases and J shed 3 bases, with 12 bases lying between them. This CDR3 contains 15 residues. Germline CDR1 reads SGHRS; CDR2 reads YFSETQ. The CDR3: CASSFGEGLNQPQHF. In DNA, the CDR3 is TGCGCCAGCAGCTTCGGGGAGGGGCTCAATCAGCCCCAGCATTTT.

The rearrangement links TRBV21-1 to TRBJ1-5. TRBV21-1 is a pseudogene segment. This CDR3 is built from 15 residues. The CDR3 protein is CASSKVAQSNQPQHF. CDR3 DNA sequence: TGTGCCAGCAGCAAAGTAGCGCAAAGCAATCAGCCCCAGCATTTT.

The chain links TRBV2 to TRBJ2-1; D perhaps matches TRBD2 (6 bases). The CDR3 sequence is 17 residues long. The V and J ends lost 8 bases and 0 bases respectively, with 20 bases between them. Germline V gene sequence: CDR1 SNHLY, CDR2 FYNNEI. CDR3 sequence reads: CASQRRRDLGSYNEQFF. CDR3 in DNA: TGTGCCAGCCAAAGGCGCCGGGACTTAGGCTCCTACAATGAGCAGTTCTTC.

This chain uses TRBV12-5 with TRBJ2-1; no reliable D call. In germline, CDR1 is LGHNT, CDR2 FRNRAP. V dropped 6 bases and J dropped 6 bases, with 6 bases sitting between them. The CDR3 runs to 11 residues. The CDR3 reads CASGRVNEQFF. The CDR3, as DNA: TGTGCTAGTGGCCGAGTCAATGAGCAGTTCTTC.

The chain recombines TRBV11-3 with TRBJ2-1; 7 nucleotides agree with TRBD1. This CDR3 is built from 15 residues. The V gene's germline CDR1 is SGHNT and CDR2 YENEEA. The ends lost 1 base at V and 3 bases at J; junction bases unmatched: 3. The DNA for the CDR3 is TGTGCCAGCAGCTTAGGGGGACAGAACTACAATGAGCAGTTCTTC. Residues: CASSLGGQNYNEQFF.

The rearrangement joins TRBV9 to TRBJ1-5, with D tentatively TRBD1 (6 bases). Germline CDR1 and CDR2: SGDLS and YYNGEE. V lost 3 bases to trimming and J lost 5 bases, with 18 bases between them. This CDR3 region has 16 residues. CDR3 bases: TGTGCCAGCAGCGAGGGGTCACAGGGAGTGGATCAGCCCCAGCATTTT. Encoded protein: CASSEGSQGVDQPQHF.

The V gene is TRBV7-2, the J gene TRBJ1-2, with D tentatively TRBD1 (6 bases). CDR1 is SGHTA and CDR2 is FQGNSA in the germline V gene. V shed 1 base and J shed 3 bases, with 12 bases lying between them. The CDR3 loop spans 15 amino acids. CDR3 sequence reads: CASSLGAGVYYGYTF. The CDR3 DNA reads TGTGCCAGCAGCTTAGGGGCAGGGGTGTACTATGGCTACACCTTC.

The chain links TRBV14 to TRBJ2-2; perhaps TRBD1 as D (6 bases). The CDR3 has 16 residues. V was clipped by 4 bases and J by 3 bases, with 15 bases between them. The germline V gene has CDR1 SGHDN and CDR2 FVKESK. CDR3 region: CASSPDRPRHTGELFF. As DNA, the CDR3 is TGTGCCAGCAGCCCAGACAGGCCGCGGCACACCGGGGAGCTGTTTTTT.

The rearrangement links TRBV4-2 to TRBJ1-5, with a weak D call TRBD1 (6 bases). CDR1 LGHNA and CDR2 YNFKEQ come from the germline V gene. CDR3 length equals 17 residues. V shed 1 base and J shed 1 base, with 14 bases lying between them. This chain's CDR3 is CASSQVGGLVSNQPQHF. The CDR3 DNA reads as TGTGCCAGCAGCCAAGTCGGGGGGCTGGTGAGCAATCAGCCCCAGCATTTT.

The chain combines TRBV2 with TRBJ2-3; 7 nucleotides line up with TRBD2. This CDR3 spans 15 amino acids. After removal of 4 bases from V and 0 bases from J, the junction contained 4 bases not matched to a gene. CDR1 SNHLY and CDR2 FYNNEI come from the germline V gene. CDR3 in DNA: TGTGCCAGCAGTGTTAGGCGGGGGAGCACAGATACGCAGTATTTT. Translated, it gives CASSVRRGSTDTQYF.

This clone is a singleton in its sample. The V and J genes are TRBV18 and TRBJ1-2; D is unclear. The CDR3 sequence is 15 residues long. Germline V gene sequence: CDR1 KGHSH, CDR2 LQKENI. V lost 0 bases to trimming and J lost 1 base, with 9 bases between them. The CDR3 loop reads CASSPPVGNNYGYTF. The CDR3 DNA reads TGTGCCAGCTCACCACCGGTAGGCAATAACTATGGCTACACCTTC.

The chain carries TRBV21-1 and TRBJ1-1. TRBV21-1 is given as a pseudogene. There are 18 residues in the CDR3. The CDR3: CASSKFGRGGYLGAEAFF. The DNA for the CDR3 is TGTGCCAGCAGCAAATTCGGGAGGGGGGGTTACCTCGGCGCTGAAGCTTTCTTT.

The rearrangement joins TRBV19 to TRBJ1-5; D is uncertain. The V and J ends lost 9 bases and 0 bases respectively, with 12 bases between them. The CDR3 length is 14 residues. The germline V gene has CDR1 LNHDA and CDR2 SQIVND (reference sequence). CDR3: CASSPQISNQPQHF. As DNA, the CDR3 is TGTGCCAGCAGTCCTCAAATTAGCAATCAGCCCCAGCATTTT.

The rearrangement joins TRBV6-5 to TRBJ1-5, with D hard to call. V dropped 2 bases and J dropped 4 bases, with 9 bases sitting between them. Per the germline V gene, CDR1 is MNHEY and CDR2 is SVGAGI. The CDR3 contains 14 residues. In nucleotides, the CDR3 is TGTGCCAGCAGTTACGGTTTGGGAAATCAGCCCCAGCATTTT. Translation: CASSYGLGNQPQHF.

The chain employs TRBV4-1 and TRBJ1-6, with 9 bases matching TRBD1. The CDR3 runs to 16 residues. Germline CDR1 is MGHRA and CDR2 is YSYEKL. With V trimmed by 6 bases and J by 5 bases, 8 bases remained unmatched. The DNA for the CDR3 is TGCGCCAGCAGAAGTCTAAGACAGGGGGATAATTCACCCCTCCACTTT. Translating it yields CASRSLRQGDNSPLHF.

The CDR3 nucleotides are TGTGCCAGCAGCTTGACGCCGGGACTAGGAAATGAGCAGTTCTTC. Translating gives CASSLTPGLGNEQFF. The genes are TRBV7-2 and TRBJ2-1, with 8 bases fitting TRBD2. The CDR3 totals 15 residues. V was pared by 3 bases and J by 7 bases, with 8 bases of the junction left unmatched. The V gene's germline CDR1 is SGHTA and CDR2 FQGNSA.

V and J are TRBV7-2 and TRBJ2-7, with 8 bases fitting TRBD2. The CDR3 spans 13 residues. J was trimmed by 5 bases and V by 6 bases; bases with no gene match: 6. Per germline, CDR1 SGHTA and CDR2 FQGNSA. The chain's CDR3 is CASRPGGLDEQYF. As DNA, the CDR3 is TGTGCCAGCAGACCGGGGGGGCTAGACGAGCAGTACTTC.

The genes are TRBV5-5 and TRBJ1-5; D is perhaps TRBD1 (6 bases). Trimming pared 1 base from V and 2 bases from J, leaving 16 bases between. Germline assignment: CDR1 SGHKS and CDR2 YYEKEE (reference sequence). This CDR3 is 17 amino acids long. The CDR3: CASSLSLGGQGNQPQHF. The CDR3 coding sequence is TGTGCCAGCAGCTTGAGTTTGGGGGGGCAAGGCAATCAGCCCCAGCATTTT.

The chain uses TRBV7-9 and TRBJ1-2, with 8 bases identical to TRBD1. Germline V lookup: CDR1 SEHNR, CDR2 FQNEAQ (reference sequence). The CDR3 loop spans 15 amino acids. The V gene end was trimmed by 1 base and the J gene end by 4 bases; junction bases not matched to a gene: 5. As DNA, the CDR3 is TGTGCCAGCAGCTTAGGGCAGGGGGCTGGCTATGGCTACACCTTC. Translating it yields CASSLGQGAGYGYTF.

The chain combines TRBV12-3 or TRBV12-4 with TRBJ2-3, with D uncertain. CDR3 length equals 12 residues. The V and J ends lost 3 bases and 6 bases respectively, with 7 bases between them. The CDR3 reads CASSLGWDTQYF. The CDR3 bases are TGTGCCAGCAGTTTGGGTTGGGATACGCAGTATTTT.

CDR3 nucleotide sequence: TGTGCCAGCTCACCACGAAACCGCTATGGCTACACCTTC. Translation gives CASSPRNRYGYTF. V is TRBV18 and J is TRBJ1-2; D remains unclear. Trimming took off 1 base at V and 4 bases at J, with 7 bases between the two ends. The CDR3 contains 13 residues. Germline V gene sequence: CDR1 KGHSH, CDR2 LQKENI.

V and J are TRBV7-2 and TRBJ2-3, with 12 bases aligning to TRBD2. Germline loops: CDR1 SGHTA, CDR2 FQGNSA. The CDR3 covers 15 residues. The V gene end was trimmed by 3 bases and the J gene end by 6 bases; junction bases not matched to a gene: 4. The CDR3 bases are TGTGCCAGCAGCTTTACTAGCGGGGGGTTGGATACGCAGTATTTT. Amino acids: CASSFTSGGLDTQYF.